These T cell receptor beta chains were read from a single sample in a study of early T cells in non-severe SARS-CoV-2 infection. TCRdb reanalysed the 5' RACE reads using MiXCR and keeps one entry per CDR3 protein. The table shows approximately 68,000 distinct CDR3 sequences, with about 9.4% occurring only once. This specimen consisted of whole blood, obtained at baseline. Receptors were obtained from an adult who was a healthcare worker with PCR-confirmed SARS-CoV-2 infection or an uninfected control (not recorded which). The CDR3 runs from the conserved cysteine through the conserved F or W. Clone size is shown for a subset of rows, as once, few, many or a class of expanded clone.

cdr3_aa: CASSFDDRVGEQFF
clone_size: -
v_call: TRBV12-3/TRBV12-4
j_call: TRBJ2-1

cdr3_aa: CASSPEGGGGVSNEQFF
clone_size: many
v_call: TRBV12-3/TRBV12-4
j_call: TRBJ2-1

cdr3_aa: CASSLGGLQGQPQHF
clone_size: many
v_call: TRBV7-9
j_call: TRBJ1-5

cdr3_aa: CSASRQNTGELFF
clone_size: many
v_call: TRBV20-1
j_call: TRBJ2-2

cdr3_aa: CASSLKPANTGELFF
clone_size: many
v_call: TRBV7-2
j_call: TRBJ2-2

cdr3_aa: CASSLAGGGSYNEQFF
clone_size: medium-sized
v_call: TRBV13
j_call: TRBJ2-1

cdr3_aa: CASSSSRTGGQYF
clone_size: -
v_call: TRBV12-3/TRBV12-4
j_call: TRBJ2-7

cdr3_aa: CASSQDLDRGLEAFF
clone_size: many
v_call: TRBV4-3
j_call: TRBJ1-1

cdr3_aa: CASSEGPYF
clone_size: -
v_call: TRBV25-1
j_call: TRBJ2-7

cdr3_aa: CAIRGQGPTEAFF
clone_size: many
v_call: TRBV10-3
j_call: TRBJ1-1

cdr3_aa: CASSQGIGRTYGYTF
clone_size: -
v_call: TRBV3-1
j_call: TRBJ1-2

cdr3_aa: CASSRGGRLRTEAFF
clone_size: many
v_call: TRBV23-1
j_call: TRBJ1-1

cdr3_aa: CSARRRNTGELFF
clone_size: few
v_call: TRBV29-1
j_call: TRBJ2-2

cdr3_aa: CASSFQAFYEQYF
clone_size: many
v_call: TRBV12-3/TRBV12-4
j_call: TRBJ2-7

cdr3_aa: CASSARGSPLHF
clone_size: -
v_call: TRBV19
j_call: TRBJ1-6

cdr3_aa: CASSLAHRGSSYNSPLHF
clone_size: many
v_call: TRBV11-2
j_call: TRBJ1-6

cdr3_aa: CASSPLRAGELFF
clone_size: few
v_call: TRBV9
j_call: TRBJ2-2

cdr3_aa: CAWSFAMGQPQHF
clone_size: many
v_call: TRBV30
j_call: TRBJ1-5

cdr3_aa: CASSQDPFAGAGTDTQYF
clone_size: many
v_call: TRBV3-1
j_call: TRBJ2-3

cdr3_aa: CASSPAPLGVAKNIQYF
clone_size: few
v_call: TRBV5-1
j_call: TRBJ2-4

cdr3_aa: CASSSPGHYYEQYF
clone_size: -
v_call: TRBV11-2
j_call: TRBJ2-7

cdr3_aa: CASSFRSGEEKLFF
clone_size: many
v_call: TRBV12-3/TRBV12-4
j_call: TRBJ1-4

cdr3_aa: CASSSPGHREKLFF
clone_size: few
v_call: TRBV19
j_call: TRBJ1-4

cdr3_aa: CASSLTGSGANVLTF
clone_size: many
v_call: TRBV7-3
j_call: TRBJ2-6

cdr3_aa: CASSPFTGRNTEAFF
clone_size: many
v_call: TRBV14
j_call: TRBJ1-1

cdr3_aa: CVTSDPDPGEKNYGYTF
clone_size: few
v_call: TRBV24-1
j_call: TRBJ1-2

cdr3_aa: CASSPGLAGYLIQETQYF
clone_size: once
v_call: TRBV6-2/TRBV6-3
j_call: TRBJ2-5

cdr3_aa: CASSPGPSTDTQYF
clone_size: -
v_call: TRBV5-1
j_call: TRBJ2-3

cdr3_aa: CAISESPGGNTGELFF
clone_size: many
v_call: TRBV10-3
j_call: TRBJ2-2

cdr3_aa: CASSKEGTDTQYF
clone_size: -
v_call: TRBV19
j_call: TRBJ2-3